This T cell receptor (beta chain) was captured by sequencing in a study of cytomegalovirus exposure and HLA in healthy donors. Whole-study findings and limits: Among donors in an Asian-associated ancestry cluster, a later analysis reportedly found fewer N-insertions than the roughly 700-donor mean. Most subjects had HLA-A and HLA-B alleles reportedly predicted accurately by TCR beta sequences.

A multiplex PCR was run with 60 Vbeta primers and 13 Jbeta primers. This table comes from immunoSEQ multiplex PCR, and its TCRdb copy is limited to in-frame clones, with some not included. The table lists about 120,000 clones, 80% of them singletons, with 2.5% to 3% in the top ten. Trimming took off 0 bases at V and 0 bases at J, with 9 bases between the two ends. In germline, CDR1 is SGDLS, CDR2 YYNGEE. This CDR3 is 15 amino acids long. Of note for this clone: Its antigen is unidentified.

The sequencing sample was made of PBMCs. This chain connects TRBV9 to TRBJ1-2; D remains unclear. The sequence was collected from a man aged 25-40 years in good health and CMV-seronegative. CDR3 nucleotide sequence: TGTGCCAGCAGCGTAGGGGCAGCAGCTAACTATGGCTACACCTTC. Encoded protein: CASSVGAAANYGYTF.